The 3 T cell receptor beta chains in this list originate from one sample, sequenced in a study of graft-versus-host responses after intestinal transplantation. Clones were sequenced by immunoSEQ multiplex PCR, and TCRdb holds only the in-frame ones, with some missing. This table has some 110,000 clones, around 94% appearing once. These receptors' antigens are unknown. The sample in question was unstimulated CD8+ T cells sorted from spleen or lymph node cells, obtained before transplant. The receptors originated from a human donor who was the organ donor for an intestinal transplant.

The chain couples TRBV18 to TRBJ2-3, with D perhaps TRBD2 (5 bases). The V end lost 0 bases, the J end lost 2 bases, and 18 bases lay between the germline ends. The CDR3 extends over 18 amino acids. Per germline, CDR1 KGHSH and CDR2 LQKENI. The DNA for the CDR3 is TGTGCCAGCTCACCACCGCCCGGGGTGCCCAAGTACACAGATACGCAGTATTTT. This translates into CASSPPPGVPKYTDTQYF.

CDR3 nucleotides: TGTGCCAGCAGTTTCGGGACAGGGCCCCACGAGCAGTACTTC. It encodes CASSFGTGPHEQYF. This rearrangement joins TRBV27 to TRBJ2-7; 9 nucleotides agree with TRBD1. Trimming took 3 bases from V and 5 from J; bases not matched to a gene: 5. CDR3 size: 14 residues. Germline V gene data show CDR1 as MNHEY and CDR2 as SMNVEV (reference sequence).

This clone has only a few counts. This chain joins TRBV7-9 and TRBJ1-3; TRBD1 agrees at 7 bases. The length of the CDR3 is 14 residues. Germline lookup yields CDR1 SEHNR and CDR2 FQNEAQ (reference sequence). The V and J ends lost 8 bases and 7 bases, in that order; junction bases with no gene match: 11. CDR3 DNA: TGTGCCAGCCGTATAACAGGGGACGATAACACCATATATTTT. As protein: CASRITGDDNTIYF. The full variable domain, its missing parts supplied by reference TRBV7-9 and TRBJ1-3, is DTGVSQNPRHKITKRGQNVTFRCDPISEHNRLYWYRQTLGQGPEFLTYFQNEAQLEKSRLLSDRFSAERPKGSFSTLEIQRTEQGDSAMYLCASRITGDDNTIYFGEGSWLTVV.